Here is one TCR beta chain with its context. The antigen it recognizes is unknown. No quality values exist for individual bases; no much larger clone is one base distant. This entry is derived from a study of T cells in Graves' hyperthyroidism and ophthalmopathy (dated by TCRdb to between 2017 and 2020). At the level of the whole study: Peripheral blood was collected at initial diagnosis, before any treatment. The paper reports TCR Vbeta CDR3 sequencing of 135 peripheral blood samples: some 44 ophthalmopathy, under 80 hyperthyroidism and around 17 progressor patients. After blood sampling, hyperthyroidism patients were treated with methimazole at a starting dose of 30 mg daily, and ophthalmopathy patients were treated with high-dose intravenous methylprednisolone. Prospective prediction of ophthalmopathy was tested in an independent validation cohort of some 19 hyperthyroidism patients and roughly 16 patients who later progressed to ophthalmopathy. In about 6 Graves' hyperthyroidism patients, the study also compared T-cell repertoires from thyroid tissue with T-cell repertoires from blood. For training and testing, the 95 to 100 patients in the discovery cohort were randomly divided in a 7:3 ratio. To identify TCR V-J signatures that set the groups apart, the researchers used a discovery cohort of 100 patients, made up of about 44 with Graves' ophthalmopathy and some 55 with stable Graves' hyperthyroidism.

The research as a whole found: No statistical method was used to fix the sample size in advance, and group allocation was not hidden from the investigators. Ophthalmopathy was separated from stable hyperthyroidism by a 13 V-J signature model, with approximately 86% sensitivity and approximately 81% specificity obtained in cross-validation and 80%/75% obtained in testing. Most expanded thyroid clonotypes (frequency above 0.001) were also found in blood, which suggests that blood repertoires may mirror thyroid immune responses. During validation, the model predicted progression to ophthalmopathy a median of about 6.3 months ahead of onset, with 70.59% sensitivity and about 75% specificity.

Moderately to severely active disease, a Clinical Activity Score of at least 3, a NOSPECS grade of at least 4, and a duration under 3 months were present in ophthalmopathy patients. Any patient with an uncontrolled infection, another autoimmune disease, pregnancy or lactation was excluded. Clinical symptoms, serum thyroxine and TRAb, thyroid ultrasound, and orbital computed tomography formed the basis for the diagnoses. PBMCs were separated from roughly 9.6 ml of fresh peripheral blood using Ficoll-Paque density gradient centrifugation. Trizol reagent was used to extract total RNA, and RNA quality was then checked on an Agilent 2100 Bioanalyzer. TCR beta CDR3 regions were amplified from RNA transcripts. The TCR CDR3 was subjected to a first round of RT-PCR using the HTBI primer set and the Qiagen OneStep RT-PCR kit. A second multiplex PCR round built the libraries, followed by size selection and purification. The libraries were sequenced on an Illumina HiSeq2000 using paired-end 100 bp reads. In the original analysis: SOAPnuke was used to process the raw data, with reads discarded if the reads contained adapters or uncalled bases, had a mean Phred below 15, or lacked an exact constant-primer or identifier match. High-quality paired reads were merged with COPE v1.2.5, and unique nucleotide sequences were defined as clonotypes. MiTCR v1.1 was used to align the clonotypes against IMGT TRBV, TRBD and TRBJ reference segments. The analysis included only V-J combinations with a frequency above 0.0001, which together covered 99.2% of the repertoires. A TCS score was defined as the ratio of F50 (clonal expansion) to E x V (chaos), with BLOSUM62-based TCRdist applied between CDR3 peptides within each V-J. Welch's t-statistics and random forest reduced approximately 520 V-J features to 13, which were used in a naive Bayes classifier (R e1071). TCRdb reworked the public reads: Q25 trimming with fastp, MiXCR clone assembly, productive beta chains retained. Each entry merges the rows of one CDR3 protein and shows their most common DNA and genes. TCRdb's processing, not the authors' own work, is the source of the V and J calls. Across this sample there are some 570,000 distinct CDR3 sequences, with over 12% seen only once. The ten largest account for over 6% of the sample.

From cysteine to phenylalanine, the CDR3 is 15 amino acids long. Only CDR3 DNA is held: 45 bases, read in frame from base 1. Via the germline V gene (reference sequence), CDR1 is LNHDA and CDR2 SQIVND. For this chain, trimming is 5 bases at the V end and 1 base at the J end, and the number of junction bases without a gene match is 6. The sequencing input was blood. The sequence came from a woman aged 18 to 35 with Graves' ophthalmopathy. The rearranged segments are TRBV19 and TRBJ2-5, with 8 bases aligning to TRBD2. This receptor has the CDR3 CASSRGGGPQETQYF. The nucleotides read TGTGCCAGTAGTCGGGGGGGCGGGCCCCAAGAGACCCAGTACTTC.